Given below is one T cell receptor (beta chain) in context. No antigen is known for it. One base away there is no much larger clone; base qualities are not given. Including cysteine and phenylalanine, the CDR3 has 15 amino acids. Left in the record is the CDR3 DNA by itself, 45 bases read in frame from the first base. V lost 7 bases and J lost 1 base, and the count of bases not matched to a germline gene is 9. The germline V gene gives CDR1 as SQVTM and CDR2 as ANQGSEA. The record originates from a study of immune characteristics of hereditary and idiopathic chronic pancreatitis. About the study as a whole: The study examined local immune cells and TCRbeta repertoires in the pancreas in hereditary and idiopathic chronic pancreatitis, using control pancreases from organ donors for comparison. TCRbeta sequencing covered 5 control pancreases, seven or eight hereditary chronic pancreatitis pancreases and about six idiopathic chronic pancreatitis pancreases. Minimal in vitro experimental manipulation of pancreas-infiltrating T cells was the reason the gDNA-based approach was selected.

Broader findings and caveats from the paper: Numbers of productive TCR rearrangements correlated positively with disease severity scores among roughly 13 chronic pancreatitis patients. Because patient tissue could only be obtained at the time of TPIAT, differences in disease duration may have influenced the immune findings. Differences in Vbeta-Jbeta gene family usage, including TRBV10, TRBV19, TRBV23 and TRBV5, were found between hereditary and idiopathic chronic pancreatitis. The study did not include chronic pancreatitis caused by alcohol use. Compared with controls, both chronic pancreatitis groups had significantly higher TCRbeta repertoire diversity and lower clonality.

Patients undergoing total pancreatectomy with islet autotransplantation (TPIAT) were the source of the chronic pancreatitis pancreas tissue. No known history of diabetes was present in the included chronic pancreatitis patients. Genomic DNA was extracted directly from bulk pancreas tissue, without T cell sorting, for TCRbeta sequencing. No particular cause of disease was identified in idiopathic chronic pancreatitis patients. Pancreas tissues were collected consecutively from patients and organ donors at two US centers. Libraries were prepared through the immunoSEQ multiplex PCR assay. From pancreatic genomic DNA, the TCRbeta CDR3 region along with adjacent sequences was amplified and then sequenced. Under the source paper's analysis protocol: Productive clonality and productive rearrangement counts were measured along with repertoire diversity, which was expressed as a mean normalized Shannon-Wiener index. The nonparametric Mann-Whitney U test was used to compare repertoire metrics between controls and chronic pancreatitis. A clonotype counted as shared when its CDR3beta sequence had identical amino acid composition and length across subjects. Held by TCRdb, this immuneACCESS table contains in-frame sequences only and omits some clones. Under half of the omission traces to an unresolved V gene where checked; the cause of the rest is unknown. The V and J calls and the clone size are those of that table, but D and trimming were determined from the DNA. Counted in this sample were around 9,000 clones; roughly 77% of them appeared once. The biggest ten clones account for 14% of the sample.

Rearrangement joined TRBV29-1 to TRBJ1-5; 8 middle bases align to TRBD1. The sequence derives from a human donor with chronic pancreatitis. The sequenced sample consisted of pancreas tissue with idiopathic chronic pancreatitis. The cell subset or site label here, explained by the study, means: chronic pancreatitis without an identified cause. CDR3 reads: CSATGTGTSNQPQHF. The DNA sequence follows: TGCAGCGCAACCGGGACAGGCACGAGCAATCAGCCCCAGCATTTT.